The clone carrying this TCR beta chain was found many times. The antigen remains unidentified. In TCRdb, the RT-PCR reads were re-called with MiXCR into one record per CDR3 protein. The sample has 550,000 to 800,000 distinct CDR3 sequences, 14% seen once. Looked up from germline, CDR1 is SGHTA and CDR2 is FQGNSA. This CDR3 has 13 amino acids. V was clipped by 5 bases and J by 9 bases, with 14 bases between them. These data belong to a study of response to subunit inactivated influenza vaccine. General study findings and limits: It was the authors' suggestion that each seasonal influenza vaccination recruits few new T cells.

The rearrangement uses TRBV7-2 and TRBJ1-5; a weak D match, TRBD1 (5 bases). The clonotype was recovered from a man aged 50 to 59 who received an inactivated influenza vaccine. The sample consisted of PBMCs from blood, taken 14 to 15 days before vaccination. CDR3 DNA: TGTGCCAGCAGCCAAGTTGGGGGACGGCCCCAGCATTTT. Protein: CASSQVGGRPQHF.